A few counts support the clone carrying this T cell receptor (beta chain). The data belong to a study of T-cell memory formation after mild COVID-19. TCRdb re-called the 5' RACE reads through MiXCR, storing one row per CDR3 protein. The table records fewer than 250,000 distinct CDR3 sequences, about 10% of them present only once. Looked up from germline, CDR1 is SGHRS and CDR2 is YFSETQ. Trimming at V came to 7 bases and at J to 6 bases, leaving 9 bases not matched to a gene. This CDR3 contains 13 residues. The specimen was PBMCs or a T cell subset sorted from them (not recorded which). The sequence was collected from a young man who had mild COVID-19 (a few samples of this study predate the infection). Cell type and time point are not known. The chain couples TRBV5-1 to TRBJ2-7, with TRBD1 identical over 8 bases. The CDR3 bases are TGCGCCAGCCGATCAGGGGGCGCGGTCGAGCAGTACTTC. Its translation: CASRSGGAVEQYF. The whole variable domain, filled in from reference TRBV5-1 and TRBJ2-7, reads KAGVTQTPRYLIKTRGQQVTLSCSPISGHRSVSWYQQTPGQGLQFLFEYFSETQRNKGNFPGRFSGRQFSNSRSEMNVSTLELGDSALYLCASRSGGAVEQYFGPGTRLTVT.